This TCR beta chain came from a study of tumor-infiltrating lymphocytes in localized non-small cell lung cancer. Study-level findings and limits: T-cell fraction did not differ between immunotypes IM1 and IM2. Compared with uninvolved lung, tumors showed higher T cell infiltration by TCRbeta sequencing. Each assay used a separate piece of the same tissue. Not all patients were TCR sequenced, owing to tissue quantity.

About this clone itself: Its antigen is not known.

Profiled with immunoSEQ multiplex PCR; TCRdb holds only in-frame clones, not every one. The data contain some 15,000 clones, 80% of them singletons. CDR3 length: 15 residues. The V end lost 2 bases, the J end lost 3 bases, and 12 bases lay between the germline ends. Germline CDR1 is SEHNR and CDR2 is FQNEAQ (reference sequence). The source of this sequence is a human donor with non-small cell lung cancer. The V gene is TRBV7-9, the J gene TRBJ2-3, with no clear D. Sequencing was carried out using uninvolved lung tissue not adjacent to the tumor. CDR3 residues: CASSLIPRPTDTQYF. In nucleotides, the CDR3 is TGTGCCAGCAGCTTAATTCCGAGGCCGACAGATACGCAGTATTTT.